The 21 T cell receptor beta chains presented below share a single source sample, sequenced in a study of T cell changes during pregnancy in multiple sclerosis. The protocol was immunoSEQ multiplex PCR, while the TCRdb copy is restricted to in-frame clones and leaves out a portion. This table holds some 60,000 clones, 93% found once. Source: peripheral blood, taken after pregnancy. These receptors were obtained from a female donor with multiple sclerosis, enrolled in a pregnancy study.

V usage is TRBV29-1 and J usage is TRBJ1-1; no definite D call. Germline V gene sequence: CDR1 SQVTM, CDR2 ANQGSEA. The CDR3 runs 11 residues. V gave up 8 bases and J gave up 11 bases, with 18 bases separating them. This CDR3 reads CSLHSTAGAFF. CDR3 coding DNA: TGCAGCCTCCATTCTACAGCTGGGGCTTTCTTT.

In this sample, this clone turned up once. The genes are TRBV5-1 and TRBJ2-3; D unclear. There are 14 residues in the CDR3. In germline, CDR1 is SGHRS, CDR2 YFSETQ. With 1 base removed from V and 6 bases from J, the gap between germline ends came to 12 bases. CDR3 nucleotides: TGCGCCAGCAGCTTGAGTGCCCCCGGGGATACGCAGTATTTT. This encodes CASSLSAPGDTQYF.

The chain is built from TRBV27 and TRBJ1-2; 7 bases are a match to TRBD1. The CDR3 runs to 14 residues. V trimming: 5 bases; J trimming: 5 bases; junction bases outside the gene matches: 8. Germline values: CDR1 MNHEY, CDR2 SMNVEV (reference sequence). This chain's CDR3 is CASSASGTAYGYTF. In nucleotides, the CDR3 is TGTGCCAGCAGTGCCTCCGGGACAGCATATGGCTACACCTTC.

The rearrangement uses TRBV14 and TRBJ2-7, with D tentatively TRBD2 (5 bases). CDR3 length: 15 residues. Germline CDR1 is SGHDN and CDR2 is FVKESK. Trimming took off 3 bases at V and 5 bases at J, with 17 bases between the two ends. The CDR3 loop is CASSHSGRDFDEQYF. CDR3 DNA sequence: TGTGCCAGCAGCCACTCGGGCCGGGATTTTGACGAGCAGTACTTC.

The rearrangement links TRBV5-4 to TRBJ1-4; 10 nucleotides align to TRBD1. The CDR3 is 18 amino acids. Germline trimming cut 4 bases from V and 5 bases from J; bases unmatched to any gene: 14. The germline gives CDR1 SGHNT, CDR2 YYREEE (reference sequence). CDR3 sequence (DNA): TGTGCCAGCAGCCCTTCACCCCCGGGACAGGGGATCAATGAAAAACTGTTTTTT. Translating gives CASSPSPPGQGINEKLFF.

The V gene is TRBV5-4, the J gene TRBJ2-5; D is undetermined. Germline-derived CDR1 and CDR2 are SGHNT and YYREEE (reference sequence). V was trimmed by 4 bases and J by 2 bases, leaving 9 bases between them. The CDR3 is made up of 13 amino acids. This CDR3 is CASSKTGQETQYF. CDR3 bases: TGTGCCAGCAGCAAGACGGGTCAAGAGACCCAGTACTTC. The full variable domain, completed using reference TRBV5-4 and TRBJ2-5, is ETGVTQSPTHLIKTRGQQVTLRCSSQSGHNTVSWYQQALGQGPQFIFQYYREEENGRGNFPPRFSGLQFPNYSSELNVNALELDDSALYLCASSKTGQETQYFGPGTRLLVL.

V gene TRBV29-1 combines with J gene TRBJ2-7; D possibly corresponds to TRBD1 (5 bases). The V end lost 5 bases, the J end lost 0 bases, and 14 bases lay between the germline ends. Germline CDR1 SQVTM, CDR2 ANQGSEA. CDR3 length equals 14 residues. CDR3 residues: CSVIDSEPSYEQYF. CDR3 in DNA: TGCAGCGTTATAGACAGCGAGCCCTCCTACGAGCAGTACTTC.

There are a few counts of this clone. The genes are TRBV15 and TRBJ1-1; 7 positions agree with TRBD1. J gave up 4 bases and V 6 bases, and 8 bases lay outside the gene matches. Germline loops: CDR1 LNHNV, CDR2 YYDKDF (reference sequence). The CDR3 totals 14 residues. Here the CDR3 reads CATRNRGWGTEAFF. CDR3 nucleotides: TGTGCCACCAGAAACAGGGGTTGGGGCACTGAAGCTTTCTTT.

This CDR3 is CASSLGGWGLRRHGELFF. The DNA for the CDR3 is TGTGCCAGCAGCTTAGGCGGGTGGGGACTCCGGCGGCACGGGGAGCTGTTTTTT. J is TRBJ2-2 and V is TRBV7-2, with D possibly matching TRBD2 (6 bases). The CDR3 totals 18 residues. In germline, CDR1 is SGHTA, CDR2 FQGNSA. Trimming removed 1 base from V and 7 bases from J, with 22 bases in between.

V and J are TRBV7-2 and TRBJ2-1; D call uncertain. The CDR3 is made up of 15 amino acids. V gave up 0 bases and J gave up 7 bases, with 13 bases separating them. Germline assignment: CDR1 SGHTA and CDR2 FQGNSA. The CDR3 region is CASSLAGAGLNEQFF. CDR3 in DNA: TGTGCCAGCAGCTTAGCGGGCGCAGGCCTTAATGAGCAGTTCTTC.

This chain uses TRBV11-3 with TRBJ2-7; 11 nucleotides line up with TRBD2. With V trimmed by 4 bases and J by 3 bases, 8 bases remained unmatched. Germline loops: CDR1 SGHNT, CDR2 YENEEA. This CDR3 has 16 amino acids. The CDR3, as DNA: TGTGCCAGCAGCTCAGAAACGACTAGCGGGGTCTACGAGCAGTACTTC. Translation: CASSSETTSGVYEQYF.

The rearrangement uses TRBV29-1 and TRBJ2-2; D call uncertain. The CDR3 contains 13 residues. Germline CDR1 reads SQVTM; CDR2 reads ANQGSEA. Trimming left V 7 bases short and J 0 bases short, with 9 bases between. The CDR3 is CSGVYANTGELFF. The CDR3 DNA sequence: TGCAGCGGAGTATACGCGAACACCGGGGAGCTGTTTTTT.

The V and J genes are TRBV6-6 and TRBJ2-7; tentative D call: TRBD2 (6 bases). V lost 3 bases to trimming and J lost 0 bases, with 12 bases between them. The CDR3 covers 15 residues. From germline, CDR1 is MNHNY and CDR2 SVGAGI (reference sequence). Written as DNA, the CDR3 is TGTGCCAGCAGTTATGGGCGGGAAAGCTCCTACGAGCAGTACTTC. Protein: CASSYGRESSYEQYF.

The chain employs TRBV5-6 and TRBJ2-3; 13 bases align to TRBD2. Germline V gives CDR1 SGHDT, CDR2 YYEEEE. V was pared by 0 bases and J by 3 bases, with 1 base of the junction left unmatched. The CDR3 is 16 residues long. The CDR3 loop is CASSLGTSGGTDTQYF. The CDR3 coding sequence is TGTGCCAGCAGCTTGGGGACTAGCGGGGGAACAGATACGCAGTATTTT.

This chain connects TRBV19 to TRBJ2-2; D might be TRBD2 (6 bases). Germline loops: CDR1 LNHDA, CDR2 SQIVND (reference sequence). There are 15 residues in the CDR3. The V and J ends lost 5 bases and 2 bases respectively, with 12 bases between them. The CDR3 sequence is CASSDLGGNTGELFF. Here the CDR3 DNA reads TGTGCCAGTAGTGACCTCGGGGGTAACACCGGGGAGCTGTTTTTT. Looking up the rest from reference TRBV19 and TRBJ2-2 gives the full variable domain: DGGITQSPKYLFRKEGQNVTLSCEQNLNHDAMYWYRQDPGQGLRLIYYSQIVNDFQKGDIAEGYSVSREKKESFPLTVTSAQKNPTAFYLCASSDLGGNTGELFFGEGSRLTVL.

The chain joins TRBV27 to TRBJ2-2, with 9 positions matching TRBD1. The germline V gene has CDR1 MNHEY and CDR2 SMNVEV (reference sequence). V lost 8 bases to trimming and J lost 4 bases; unmatched junction nucleotides: 5. The CDR3 loop spans 14 amino acids. The CDR3 DNA sequence: TGTGCCAGCGGCCGGACAGGGGTCACCGGGGAGCTGTTTTTT. Its translation: CASGRTGVTGELFF.

The rearrangement uses TRBV19 and TRBJ2-1; the match to TRBD2 covers 9 bases. Trimming took 5 bases from V and 4 from J; bases not matched to a gene: 9. The length of the CDR3 is 16 residues. From germline, CDR1 is LNHDA and CDR2 SQIVND (reference sequence). The CDR3, as DNA: TGTGCCAGTAGTCCCTGGGCTAGCGGGATATACAATGAGCAGTTCTTC. Protein product: CASSPWASGIYNEQFF.

The rearrangement links TRBV7-2 to TRBJ2-2, with D tentatively TRBD2 (5 bases). The length of the CDR3 is 13 residues. Germline loops: CDR1 SGHTA, CDR2 FQGNSA. Trimming took off 8 bases at V and 7 bases at J, with 14 bases between the two ends. The CDR3, as DNA: TGTGCCAGCTGGACTTCACGGGGCGGGGAGCTGTTTTTT. Residues: CASWTSRGGELFF.

The chain recombines TRBV7-9 with TRBJ1-4; TRBD1 agrees at 7 bases. V shed 5 bases, J shed 3 bases, and the junction held 3 bases outside the gene matches. This CDR3 is 14 amino acids long. Looked up from germline, CDR1 is SEHNR and CDR2 is FQNEAQ (reference sequence). The CDR3 nucleotides read TGTGCCAGCAGCGTCGGGACAGCTAATGAAAAACTGTTTTTT. Translation gives CASSVGTANEKLFF.

V is TRBV11-3 and J is TRBJ2-1, with D possibly being TRBD2 (6 bases). Deletions cut 4 bases from V and 0 bases from J, with 13 bases between. The CDR3 consists of 16 residues. CDR1 is SGHNT, CDR2 YENEEA, per germline. The CDR3 loop reads CASSSTRGISYNEQFF. The CDR3 region has the DNA TGTGCCAGCAGCTCGACTAGGGGCATCTCCTACAATGAGCAGTTCTTC.

V is TRBV4-3 and J is TRBJ2-3; perhaps TRBD2 as D (6 bases). V was cut by 0 bases and J by 0 bases, with 10 bases left in between. CDR3 size: 16 residues. The V gene's germline CDR1 is LGHNA and CDR2 YSLEER. The CDR3 is CASSQDVAGSTDTQYF. In DNA form, the CDR3 reads TGCGCCAGCAGCCAAGATGTGGCGGGAAGCACAGATACGCAGTATTTT.